This T cell receptor beta chain was captured in a study of shared clonotypes between healthy human individuals. Study-wide points: Though the depth was large, rarefaction showed that sorted-subset sequencing was incomplete. The researchers took only blood, and tissue repertoires probably look different.

In the case of this clone: What it recognizes is unknown. Other DNA sequences in this specimen translate into the identical CDR3.

The table came from immunoSEQ multiplex PCR; TCRdb's copy has only in-frame clones and leaves some out. In the table there are some 2,500,000 clones, about 90% of which are singletons. This receptor was obtained from a man aged 18 to 30 in good health. Some clones in this sample may be carry-over from other donors' samples. The sequencing input was naive CD4+ T cells from PBMCs. Stated subset: CD45RA+ positively selected.

CDR3 residues: CASSFSRGQETQYF. DNA of the CDR3: TGTGCCAGCAGTTTCAGCAGGGGGCAAGAGACCCAGTACTTC. The J gene is TRBJ2-5, the V gene TRBV28; 7 bases are shared with TRBD1. Germline V gene data show CDR1 as MDHEN and CDR2 as SYDVKM. CDR3 length: 14 amino acids. The V segment lost 3 bases and the J segment 2 bases; nucleotides outside the gene matches: 3. The full variable domain, in which reference TRBV28 and TRBJ2-5 provide the parts outside the CDR3, is DVKVTQSSRYLVKRTGEKVFLECVQDMDHENMFWYRQDPGLGLRLIYFSYDVKMKEKGDIPEGYSVSREKKERFSLILESASTNQTSMYLCASSFSRGQETQYFGPGTRLLVL.